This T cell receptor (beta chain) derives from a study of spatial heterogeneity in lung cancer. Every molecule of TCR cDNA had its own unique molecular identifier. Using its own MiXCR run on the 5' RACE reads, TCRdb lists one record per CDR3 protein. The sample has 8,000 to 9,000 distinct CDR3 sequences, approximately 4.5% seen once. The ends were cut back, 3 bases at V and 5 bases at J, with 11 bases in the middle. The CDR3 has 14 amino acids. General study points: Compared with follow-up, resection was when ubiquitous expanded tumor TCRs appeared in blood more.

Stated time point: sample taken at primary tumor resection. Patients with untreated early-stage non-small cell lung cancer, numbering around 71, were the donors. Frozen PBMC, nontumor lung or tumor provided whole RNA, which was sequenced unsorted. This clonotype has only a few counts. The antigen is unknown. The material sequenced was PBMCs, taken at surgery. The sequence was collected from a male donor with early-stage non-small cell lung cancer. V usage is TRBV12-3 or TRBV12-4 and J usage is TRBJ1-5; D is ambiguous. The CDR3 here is CASSLTGVDQPQHF. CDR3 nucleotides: TGTGCCAGCAGTTTGACCGGGGTGGATCAGCCCCAGCATTTT.